This T cell receptor beta chain was documented in a study of untreated major depressive disorder (dated by TCRdb to the late 2010s). Some background on the complete study: A cross-sectional case-control design was used to compare T cell phenotype and TCR repertoire between antidepressant-free major depressive disorder patients and individually matched non-depressed controls. Differences in Vbeta 5.1, Vbeta 11 and Vbeta 22 usage observed by flow cytometry in the whole cohort were followed up by sequencing.

Each depressed patient was pairwise matched to a non-depressed control for sex, age, current smoking status and body mass index. Every participant in the study was of European descent. Controls had no current or lifetime mood disorder and scored 5 or less on the Quick Inventory of Depressive Symptoms-Self Report. Major medical conditions, Axis I/II comorbidities, regular medication or illicit drug use, and drinking over 100 g alcohol weekly were applied as exclusion criteria for all participants. Roughly 30 ml of peripheral blood was drawn into EDTA tubes from each participant. CD4+ T cells were purified from thawed PBMCs by magnetic negative selection with the BD IMag Human CD4 T Lymphocyte Enrichment Set. The CD4+ enrichment method typically yielded about 95% purity as confirmed by flow cytometry. TCRbeta sequencing was performed on a subgroup of five or six case-control pairs selected blind to chemokine receptor expression and flow-cytometric repertoire skewing results. Every blood sample was taken in the morning at 8:00 a.m., and Ficoll-Hypaque gradient centrifugation was used to isolate PBMCs. PBMCs were cryopreserved by gradual cooling to -80 degrees C and were kept in liquid nitrogen until assay.

Overall study outcomes, separate from this receptor: The top five TRBV05-01 clones in every sequenced subject were all private clones. Sequencing confirmed higher TRBV05-01 (Vbeta 5.1) usage among CD4+ T cells of depressed patients than controls, with p = 0.040 in a one-tailed test. A comparatively small study sample was produced by the strict matching and exclusion criteria, and the generalizability of findings was thereby limited. TRBV25-01 and TRBV02-01 usage followed the flow-cytometry pattern but did not reach statistical significance in the sequencing data. The sequencing comparisons used one-tailed planned tests on only three preselected Vbeta families.

V has 1 base trimmed and J has 5 bases trimmed; junction bases matching no gene number 9. From its cysteine to its phenylalanine, the CDR3 spans 16 amino acids. The only DNA kept is the CDR3, 48 bases in frame from the first base. CDR1 and CDR2, looked up from the germline V gene (reference sequence), are MNHEY and SMNVEV. On this clone itself: The specificity of this receptor is unknown. Base qualities are missing; no much larger clone stands one base away.

The Qiagen DNeasy Blood and Tissue Kit was used to extract total genomic DNA from purified CD4+ T cells. The TCRbeta CDR3 region, defined according to IMGT, was amplified and sequenced using immunoSEQ immunosequencing protocols. Regarding the original processing steps: Preprocessing of raw sequence data for PCR and sequencing error correction was performed by the immunoSEQ service. Data were loaded into the immunoSEQ Analyzer and further analyzed with VDJtools v1.0.7. Patient-control differences were tested with the paired Wilcoxon signed-rank test. In its TCRdb copy, this immuneACCESS table keeps in-frame sequences only and misses some clones. Where compared with another copy, unresolved V genes explain less than half of these, and the others have no known cause. The V and J calls and clone size come from that table; D and trimming were worked out from the DNA. Recorded for this sample are 20,000 or so clones; approximately 81% of them occurred a single time. The biggest ten clones account for approximately 0.82% of the sample.

The chain couples TRBV27 to TRBJ2-7; the central 9 bases match TRBD1. The material sequenced was CD4+ T cells from PBMCs. The origin of this receptor is a woman aged 25 to 39 in good health. The nucleotides read TGTGCCAGCAGTTTATATGGGGGGACAGGGAAGAACGAGCAGTACTTC. Its translation reads: CASSLYGGTGKNEQYF.